These T cell receptor beta chains were read from a single sample in a study of cytomegalovirus exposure and HLA in healthy donors. Only in-frame clones appear in the TCRdb table, and some are missing; sequencing was by immunoSEQ multiplex PCR. This sample carries roughly 220,000 clones, around 75% of them seen once, and the ten largest clones take 1.8%. The sample was PBMCs. Receptors were obtained from a woman younger than 45 in good health and CMV-seronegative. Each CDR3 is given without its conserved first and last residue. Clone size, where shown, is once, few, many, or a class for clones that have expanded.

J gene: TRBJ2-3; V gene: TRBV27; clone size: NA; CDR3 protein: ASSLSGTAHSDTQY
J gene: TRBJ1-2; V gene: TRBV6-5; clone size: NA; CDR3 protein: ASSGSQVLNYGYT
J gene: TRBJ1-3; V gene: TRBV5-1; clone size: NA; CDR3 protein: ASSLDKPSGNTIY
J gene: TRBJ1-1; V gene: TRBV6-1; clone size: NA; CDR3 protein: ASRGEAF
J gene: TRBJ2-1; V gene: TRBV7-2; clone size: NA; CDR3 protein: ASSLERTVNEQF
J gene: TRBJ1-2; V gene: TRBV7-3; clone size: NA; CDR3 protein: ASSFDGNYGYT
J gene: TRBJ2-5; V gene: TRBV30; clone size: few; CDR3 protein: AWSLGSQETQY
J gene: TRBJ1-2; V gene: TRBV6-1; clone size: NA; CDR3 protein: ASSAARGIYGYT
J gene: TRBJ2-2; V gene: TRBV25-1; clone size: NA; CDR3 protein: ASSDFEGNTGELF
J gene: TRBJ1-4; V gene: TRBV28; clone size: NA; CDR3 protein: ASSSPQNTNEKLF
J gene: TRBJ1-2; V gene: TRBV30; clone size: once; CDR3 protein: AWRTGQGDYGYT
J gene: TRBJ1-3; V gene: TRBV7-6; clone size: NA; CDR3 protein: ASSLGQGTGNTIY
J gene: TRBJ1-5; V gene: TRBV7-2; clone size: NA; CDR3 protein: ASSLTGGSNQPQH
J gene: TRBJ1-5; V gene: TRBV6-6; clone size: NA; CDR3 protein: ASSLRQEVNQPQH
J gene: TRBJ2-3; V gene: TRBV14; clone size: NA; CDR3 protein: ASSQTKTGENTDTQY
J gene: TRBJ2-5; V gene: TRBV15; clone size: NA; CDR3 protein: ATSRDTGGPQETQY
J gene: TRBJ2-3; V gene: TRBV7-6; clone size: few; CDR3 protein: VSSLGPSGASTDTQY
J gene: TRBJ2-2; V gene: TRBV2; clone size: NA; CDR3 protein: ASSFSENTGELF
J gene: TRBJ2-3; V gene: TRBV13; clone size: once; CDR3 protein: ASSLTSGGEIPSTDTQY
J gene: TRBJ2-5; V gene: TRBV2; clone size: few; CDR3 protein: ASEGTHQETQY
J gene: TRBJ1-1; V gene: TRBV11-2; clone size: NA; CDR3 protein: ASSLVAERTEAF
J gene: TRBJ2-7; V gene: TRBV7-6; clone size: NA; CDR3 protein: ASSLPGWQGHEQY
J gene: TRBJ2-7; V gene: TRBV27; clone size: NA; CDR3 protein: ASSPNPGRASSYEQY
J gene: TRBJ2-7; V gene: TRBV9; clone size: NA; CDR3 protein: ASSVAGGDEQY
J gene: TRBJ2-5; V gene: TRBV19; clone size: NA; CDR3 protein: ASAGVIGETQY
J gene: TRBJ2-1; V gene: TRBV13; clone size: once; CDR3 protein: ASSGTGTSGGLNEQF
J gene: TRBJ2-3; V gene: TRBV6-1; clone size: NA; CDR3 protein: ASSEGSGATDTQY
J gene: TRBJ1-6; V gene: TRBV29-1; clone size: few; CDR3 protein: SVKEGDSPLH
J gene: TRBJ1-5; V gene: TRBV21-1; clone size: NA; CDR3 protein: ASPRLSGTGRRSQPQH
J gene: TRBJ2-1; V gene: TRBV12-5; clone size: once; CDR3 protein: ASGFDLAGVGEQF
J gene: TRBJ2-7; V gene: TRBV10-1; clone size: NA; CDR3 protein: ASSDSPASGRPYEQY
J gene: TRBJ1-5; V gene: TRBV9; clone size: NA; CDR3 protein: ASSEGAGQPQH
J gene: TRBJ2-3; V gene: TRBV7-2; clone size: NA; CDR3 protein: ASSLELRDTQY
J gene: TRBJ2-2; V gene: TRBV30; clone size: few; CDR3 protein: ACPPRGNTGELF
J gene: TRBJ2-1; V gene: TRBV5-4; clone size: NA; CDR3 protein: ASSFGGSPDEQF
J gene: TRBJ1-1; V gene: TRBV7-9; clone size: NA; CDR3 protein: ASSLRQAMNTEAF
J gene: TRBJ2-7; V gene: TRBV13; clone size: NA; CDR3 protein: ASSLGLAGYEQY
J gene: TRBJ1-1; V gene: TRBV4-1; clone size: NA; CDR3 protein: ASSQDDDSYTEAF
J gene: TRBJ2-5; V gene: TRBV30; clone size: NA; CDR3 protein: AWSVRSGGETQY
J gene: TRBJ2-3; V gene: TRBV14; clone size: NA; CDR3 protein: ASSPSGGKNTQY
J gene: TRBJ1-6; V gene: TRBV2; clone size: NA; CDR3 protein: ASAGRYNSPLH
J gene: TRBJ2-2; V gene: TRBV19; clone size: NA; CDR3 protein: ASSAGFSGELF
J gene: TRBJ2-1; V gene: TRBV4-2; clone size: NA; CDR3 protein: ASSQGGGGAYNEQF
J gene: TRBJ2-3; V gene: TRBV6-5; clone size: few; CDR3 protein: ASRRLASSTDTQY
J gene: TRBJ2-3; V gene: TRBV10-3; clone size: NA; CDR3 protein: AISEGDRVATDTQY
J gene: TRBJ2-7; V gene: TRBV30; clone size: NA; CDR3 protein: AWEGQGKHYEQY
J gene: TRBJ1-1; V gene: TRBV5-6; clone size: NA; CDR3 protein: ASSSDRGWGNTEAF